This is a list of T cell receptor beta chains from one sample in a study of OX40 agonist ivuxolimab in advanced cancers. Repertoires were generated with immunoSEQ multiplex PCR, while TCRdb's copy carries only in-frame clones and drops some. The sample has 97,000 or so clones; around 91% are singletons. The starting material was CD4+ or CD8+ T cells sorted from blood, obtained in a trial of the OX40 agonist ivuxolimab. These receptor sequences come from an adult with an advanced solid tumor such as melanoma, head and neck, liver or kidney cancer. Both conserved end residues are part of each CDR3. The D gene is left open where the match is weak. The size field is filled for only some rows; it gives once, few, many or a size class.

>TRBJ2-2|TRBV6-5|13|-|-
TGTGCCAGCAGCCTACACGGCGCCGGGGAGCTGTTTTTT
CASSLHGAGELFF
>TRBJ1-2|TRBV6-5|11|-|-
TGTGCCAGCACGGGGGCCTATGGCTACACCTTC
CASTGAYGYTF
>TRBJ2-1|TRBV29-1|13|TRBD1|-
TGCAGCGTCAGGGGGCGACTTTACAATGAGCAGTTCTTC
CSVRGRLYNEQFF
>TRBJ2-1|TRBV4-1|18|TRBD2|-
TGCGCCAGCAGCCAAGTTGGGGTACTAGCGGGAGCCTACAATGAGCAGTTCTTC
CASSQVGVLAGAYNEQFF
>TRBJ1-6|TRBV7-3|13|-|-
TGTGCCAGCAGCTTAAGGTCGGGGGGACCCCTCCACTTT
CASSLRSGGPLHF
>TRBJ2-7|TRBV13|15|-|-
TGTGCCAGCAGTTCCCGTCTCAGGAGCTCCTACGAGCAGTACTTC
CASSSRLRSSYEQYF
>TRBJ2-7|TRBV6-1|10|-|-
TGTGCCAGCAGGGATTACGAGCAGTACTTC
CASRDYEQYF
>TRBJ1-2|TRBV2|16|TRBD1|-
TGTGCCAGCAGAAACCCTACGGGACAGGGGGCGAGAGGCTACACCTTC
CASRNPTGQGARGYTF
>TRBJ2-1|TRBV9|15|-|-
TGTGCCAGCAGCGTAGGCAGGGAGGCCTACAATGAGCAGTTCTTC
CASSVGREAYNEQFF
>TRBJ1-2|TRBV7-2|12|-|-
TGTGCCAGCAGCCGGGGACTAATGGGCTACACCTTC
CASSRGLMGYTF
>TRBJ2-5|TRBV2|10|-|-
TGTGCCAGCAAGGAAGAGACCCAGTACTTC
CASKEETQYF
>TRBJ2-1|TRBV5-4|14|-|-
TGTGCCAGCAGCCCTTCAGCATTCTACAATGAGCAGTTCTTC
CASSPSAFYNEQFF
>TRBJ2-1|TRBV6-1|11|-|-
TGTGCCAGCATTGAGTACGATGAGCAGTTCTTC
CASIEYDEQFF
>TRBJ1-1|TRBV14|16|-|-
TGTGCCAGCAGCCAAGATCCCCCAGGACAGAACACTGAAGCTTTCTTT
CASSQDPPGQNTEAFF
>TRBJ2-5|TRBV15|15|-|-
TGTGCCACCAGCAGAGACAGGAGATACCAAGAGACCCAGTACTTC
CATSRDRRYQETQYF
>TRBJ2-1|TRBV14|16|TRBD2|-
TGTGCCAGCAGCCAAGATCAGGGCGGGAGGGCAGGTGAGCAGTTCTTC
CASSQDQGGRAGEQFF
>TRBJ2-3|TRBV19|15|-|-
TGTGCCAGTAGTATAGGCCCCCATAGGACAGATACGCAGTATTTT
CASSIGPHRTDTQYF
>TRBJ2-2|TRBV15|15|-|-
TGTGCCACCAGCAGAGGGGGAAGGAGAACCGGGGAGCTGTTTTTT
CATSRGGRRTGELFF
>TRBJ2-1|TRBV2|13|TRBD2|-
TGTGCCAGCGGATGGACTAGCGGCAATGAGCAGTTCTTC
CASGWTSGNEQFF
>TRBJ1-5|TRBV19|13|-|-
TGTGCCAGTGATGGCAGAACAAATCAGCCCCAGCATTTT
CASDGRTNQPQHF
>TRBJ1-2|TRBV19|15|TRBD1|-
TGTGCCAGTAGTAGCGACAGGGCAGGAAACTATGGCTACACCTTC
CASSSDRAGNYGYTF
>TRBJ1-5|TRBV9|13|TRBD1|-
TGTGCCAGCAGCGTCGGACAGGGTGCGCCCCAGCATTTT
CASSVGQGAPQHF
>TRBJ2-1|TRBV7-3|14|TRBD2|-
TGTGCCAGCAGCCAAGTAGGCGGGAGAGGGGAGCAGTTCTTC
CASSQVGGRGEQFF
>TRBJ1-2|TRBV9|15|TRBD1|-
TGTGCCAGCAGCGGCTCCCGACAGGGAAATGCTGGCTACACCTTC
CASSGSRQGNAGYTF
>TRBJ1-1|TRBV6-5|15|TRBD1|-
TGTGCCAGCAGTCCCCCGGGACAGACCAACACTGAAGCTTTCTTT
CASSPPGQTNTEAFF
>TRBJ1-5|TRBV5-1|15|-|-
TGCGCCAGCAGCTTGGAGGGGGGTAGGCATCAGCCTCAGCATTTT
CASSLEGGRHQPQHF
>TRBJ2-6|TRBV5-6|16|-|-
TGTGCCAGCAGCTTGTACTGGATGGGTGGGGCCAACGTCCTGACTTTC
CASSLYWMGGANVLTF
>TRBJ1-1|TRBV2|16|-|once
TGTGCCAGCATTCTAAGAGAACAGGGAACGGGGGCTGAAGCTTTCTTT
CASILREQGTGAEAFF
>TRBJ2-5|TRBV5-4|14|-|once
TGTGCCAGCAGCCAGGGACTGGAGCAAGAGACCCAGTACTTC
CASSQGLEQETQYF
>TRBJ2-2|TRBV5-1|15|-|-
TGCGCCAGCAGTCTAGCAGGGAGAAACACCGGGGAGCTGTTTTTT
CASSLAGRNTGELFF
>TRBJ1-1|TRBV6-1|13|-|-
TGTGCCATTCTCTGGGGGGGGAAGACTGAAGCTTTCTTT
CAILWGGKTEAFF
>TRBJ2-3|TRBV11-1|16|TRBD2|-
TGTGCCAGCAGCTTACTTAGCGGGGGCCGGGAAGATACGCAGTATTTT
CASSLLSGGREDTQYF
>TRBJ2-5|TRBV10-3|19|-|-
TGTGCCATCAGTGAGTCGACAATGCAGGGGAGGGGAAACCAAGAGACCCAGTACTTC
CAISESTMQGRGNQETQYF
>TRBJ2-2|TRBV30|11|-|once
TGTGCCTTGAGCCCCGCCGGGGAGCTGTTTTTT
CALSPAGELFF
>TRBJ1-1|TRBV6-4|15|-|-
TGTGCCAGCACCGCAGAACCGGGGAGGAACACTGAAGCTTTCTTT
CASTAEPGRNTEAFF
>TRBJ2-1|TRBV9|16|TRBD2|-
TGTGCCAGCAGCGCCTCCGGACTAGTTCTTTACAATGAGCAGTTCTTC
CASSASGLVLYNEQFF
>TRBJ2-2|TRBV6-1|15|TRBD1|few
TGTGCCAGCAGTGCCCGACAGGGGAACACCGGGGAGCTGTTTTTT
CASSARQGNTGELFF
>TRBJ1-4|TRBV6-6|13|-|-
TGTGCCAGCAGTTACTCTCCCGGTGAAAAACTGTTTTTT
CASSYSPGEKLFF
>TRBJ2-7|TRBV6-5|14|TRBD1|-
TGTGCCAGCAGTAAACACGGGACAGGCTACGAGCAGTACTTC
CASSKHGTGYEQYF
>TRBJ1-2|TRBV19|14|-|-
TGTGCCAGTAGTGGTCGAAACCTCAGGGGTGGCTACACCTTC
CASSGRNLRGGYTF
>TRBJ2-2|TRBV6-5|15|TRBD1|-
TGTGCCAGCAGGGGACAGGGGCTATTGGGCGGGGAGCTGTTTTTT
CASRGQGLLGGELFF
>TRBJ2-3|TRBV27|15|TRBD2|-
TGTGCCAGCATGACCGGGACTAGGATTACAGATACGCAGTATTTT
CASMTGTRITDTQYF
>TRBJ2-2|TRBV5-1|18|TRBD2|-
TGCGCCAGCAAGCGGACTAGCGGGGGGGCCGCGGGCACCGGGGAGCTGTTTTTT
CASKRTSGGAAGTGELFF
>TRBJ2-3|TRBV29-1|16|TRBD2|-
TGCAGCGTGGCGGGGACGGGAGGGTTTTTCACAGATACGCAGTATTTT
CSVAGTGGFFTDTQYF
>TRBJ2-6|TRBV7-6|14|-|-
TGTGCCAGCAGCCTGGACTCTGGGGCCAACGTCCTGACTTTC
CASSLDSGANVLTF
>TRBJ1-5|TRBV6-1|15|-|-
TGTGCCAGCACCCCGGACTGGGGGGGGAGCCAGCCCCAGCATTTT
CASTPDWGGSQPQHF
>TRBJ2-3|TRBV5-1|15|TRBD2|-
TGCGCCAGCAGCTTGACGGGGGGGCCCAGGGATACGCAGTATTTT
CASSLTGGPRDTQYF
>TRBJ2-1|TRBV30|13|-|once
TGTGCCTGGAGTAAGTTGGGGGGATATGAGCAGTTCTTC
CAWSKLGGYEQFF
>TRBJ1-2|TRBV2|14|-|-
TGTGCCAGCAGTGAAGCGCGGGGGAACTATGGCTACACCTTC
CASSEARGNYGYTF
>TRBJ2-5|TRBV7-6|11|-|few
TGTGCCAGCAGCTTATCAGAGACCCAGTACTTC
CASSLSETQYF
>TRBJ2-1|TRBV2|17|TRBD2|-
TGTGCCAGCAGAGCGATGAAGGGACTAGCGATTTACAATGAGCAGTTCTTC
CASRAMKGLAIYNEQFF
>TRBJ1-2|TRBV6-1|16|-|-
TGTGCCAGCAGTGAAGCGGGGCGGGGAGCTAACTATGGCTACACCTTC
CASSEAGRGANYGYTF
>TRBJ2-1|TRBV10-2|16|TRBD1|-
TGCGCCAGCAGCCCTTACTCGGGGACAGGGGGGAATGAGCAGTTCTTC
CASSPYSGTGGNEQFF
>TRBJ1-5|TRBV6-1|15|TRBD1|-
TGTGCCAGCAGAGATGACAGGGGTAGCAATCAGCCCCAGCATTTT
CASRDDRGSNQPQHF
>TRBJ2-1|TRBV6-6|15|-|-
TGTGCCAGCGCCCCGGGACTGGCCGCCTACAATGAGCAGTTCTTC
CASAPGLAAYNEQFF
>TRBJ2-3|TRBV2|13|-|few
TGTGCCAGCAGCCGGGATCACACAGATACGCAGTATTTT
CASSRDHTDTQYF